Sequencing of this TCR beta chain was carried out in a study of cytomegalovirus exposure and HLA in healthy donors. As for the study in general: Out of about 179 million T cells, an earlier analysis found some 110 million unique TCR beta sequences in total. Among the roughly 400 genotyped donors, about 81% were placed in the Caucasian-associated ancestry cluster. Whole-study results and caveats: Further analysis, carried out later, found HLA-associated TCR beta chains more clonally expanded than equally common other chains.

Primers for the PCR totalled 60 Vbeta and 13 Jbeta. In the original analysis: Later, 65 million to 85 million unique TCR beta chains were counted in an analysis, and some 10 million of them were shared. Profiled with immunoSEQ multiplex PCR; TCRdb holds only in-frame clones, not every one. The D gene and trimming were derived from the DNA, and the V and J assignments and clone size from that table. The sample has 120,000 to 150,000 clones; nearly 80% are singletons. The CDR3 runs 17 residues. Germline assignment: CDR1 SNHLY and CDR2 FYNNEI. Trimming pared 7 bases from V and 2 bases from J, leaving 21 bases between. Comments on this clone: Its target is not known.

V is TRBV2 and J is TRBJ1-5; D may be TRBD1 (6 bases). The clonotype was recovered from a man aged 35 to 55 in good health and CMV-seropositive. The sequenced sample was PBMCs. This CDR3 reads CASTAVSGDPGNQPQHF. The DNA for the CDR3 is TGTGCCAGCACAGCGGTGTCAGGGGATCCAGGCAATCAGCCCCAGCATTTT.